The 26 T cell receptor beta chains given below trace back to one sample, sequenced in a study of CD8 T cells in Susac syndrome. RNA was extracted with the RNeasy kit, and a quantity of roughly 0.5 to 1 ug was reverse transcribed using random hexamers. MiXCR, run by TCRdb on the immunoSEQ multiplex PCR reads, gives a single entry per CDR3 protein. The sample lists 150,000 to 200,000 distinct CDR3 sequences, approximately 93% occurring once. Sequencing used CD4+ T cells from PBMCs. The receptor set was obtained from a human donor in good health.

The chain has TRBV5-1 and TRBJ2-4, with D hard to call. Trimming pared 0 bases from V and 6 bases from J, leaving 13 bases between. This CDR3 is 15 amino acids long. Looked up from germline, CDR1 is SGHRS and CDR2 is YFSETQ. CDR3 loop: CASSLDSPSGNIQYF. The CDR3 DNA is TGCGCCAGCAGCTTGGATTCACCCTCAGGAAACATTCAGTACTTC.

This chain joins TRBV20-1 and TRBJ2-5, with 9 bases aligning to TRBD2. The CDR3 totals 14 residues. Germline assignment: CDR1 DFQATT and CDR2 SNEGSKA (reference sequence). The junction had 4 bases not matched to a gene; V was cut back by 3 bases and J by 2 bases. The CDR3 nucleotides are TGCAGTGCTAGTCCGGGACTAGCTCAAGAGACCCAGTACTTC. This gives the protein CSASPGLAQETQYF.

The V and J genes are TRBV6-5 and TRBJ1-2; TRBD1 might be the D (5 bases). Trimming took off 1 base at V and 6 bases at J, with 15 bases between the two ends. The V gene's germline CDR1 is MNHEY and CDR2 SVGAGI. The CDR3 contains 15 residues. The CDR3 nucleotides read TGTGCCAGCAGTTACTGGGACCCCGGGAGGAATGGCTACACCTTC. This translates into CASSYWDPGRNGYTF.

The gene calls are TRBV5-4 and TRBJ2-1; D is unclear. CDR1 SGHNT and CDR2 YYREEE come from the germline V gene (reference sequence). The CDR3 spans 16 residues. V was shortened by 0 bases and J by 2 bases, with 12 bases between the two germline ends. CDR3 sequence reads: CASSLDWLSTYNEQFF. The CDR3 DNA sequence: TGTGCCAGCAGCTTGGACTGGCTTTCGACCTACAATGAGCAGTTCTTC.

V is TRBV3-1 and J is TRBJ2-3; D gene unclear. Germline V gene sequence: CDR1 LGHDT, CDR2 YNNKEL (reference sequence). V gave up 0 bases and J gave up 8 bases, with 18 bases separating them. This CDR3 is 16 amino acids long. DNA of the CDR3: TGTGCCAGCAGCCAAGAGCTGAGCCCCCGCACCGGTACGCAGTATTTT. Its translation is CASSQELSPRTGTQYF.

The rearrangement links TRBV5-4 to TRBJ1-1; D might be TRBD1 (6 bases). Germline loops: CDR1 SGHNT, CDR2 YYREEE (reference sequence). CDR3 length: 20 amino acids. The germline V and J ends were trimmed by 3 bases and 4 bases, with 31 bases remaining between them. This chain's CDR3 is CASSSPQLPLGGALSTEAFF. CDR3 DNA: TGTGCCAGCAGCTCCCCCCAGCTCCCCCTAGGGGGGGCGCTTAGCACTGAAGCTTTCTTT. The full variable domain, with the rest looked up from reference TRBV5-4 and TRBJ1-1, is ETGVTQSPTHLIKTRGQQVTLRCSSQSGHNTVSWYQQALGQGPQFIFQYYREEENGRGNFPPRFSGLQFPNYSSELNVNALELDDSALYLCASSSPQLPLGGALSTEAFFGQGTRLTVV.

The CDR3 loop reads CASTWGIQETQYF. The CDR3 nucleotides are TGTGCCAGCACCTGGGGGATCCAAGAGACCCAGTACTTC. V and J are TRBV28 and TRBJ2-5, with D tentatively TRBD1 or TRBD2 (5 bases each). The germline V gene encodes CDR1 MDHEN and CDR2 SYDVKM. Trimming pared 7 bases from V and 1 base from J, leaving 10 bases between. This CDR3 region has 13 residues. Full variable domain (remainder filled in from reference TRBV28 and TRBJ2-5): DVKVTQSSRYLVKRTGEKVFLECVQDMDHENMFWYRQDPGLGLRLIYFSYDVKMKEKGDIPEGYSVSREKKERFSLILESASTNQTSMYLCASTWGIQETQYFGPGTRLLVL.

This clonotype showed up just once. The chain uses TRBV2 and TRBJ2-5; 11 nucleotides align to TRBD1. V was pared by 2 bases and J by 5 bases, with 7 bases of the junction left unmatched. Germline values: CDR1 SNHLY, CDR2 FYNNEI. CDR3 length: 16 residues. CDR3 sequence: CASSEPGTGGSETQYF. The DNA of the CDR3 is TGTGCCAGCAGTGAACCGGGGACAGGGGGATCGGAGACCCAGTACTTC.

The chain is built from TRBV4-1 and TRBJ2-1; 9 bases match TRBD1. Trimming cost V 2 bases and J 10 bases; bases outside gene matches: 12. CDR1 MGHRA and CDR2 YSYEKL come from the germline V gene. There are 16 residues in the CDR3. CDR3 amino acids: CASSQPGQGRFEEQFF. The DNA for the CDR3 is TGCGCCAGCAGCCAACCGGGACAGGGCCGATTTGAGGAGCAGTTCTTC.

The chain has TRBV5-4 and TRBJ2-1; TRBD2 matches 8 bases. The CDR3 loop spans 15 amino acids. The trim removed 1 base at V and 7 bases at J, leaving 7 bases unmatched. Germline V gene sequence: CDR1 SGHNT, CDR2 YYREEE (reference sequence). The CDR3 here is CASSLLSGGRNEQFF. For the CDR3, the DNA is TGTGCCAGCAGCTTGTTGTCGGGGGGGCGGAATGAGCAGTTCTTC. The full variable domain, rest sourced from reference TRBV5-4 and TRBJ2-1, is ETGVTQSPTHLIKTRGQQVTLRCSSQSGHNTVSWYQQALGQGPQFIFQYYREEENGRGNFPPRFSGLQFPNYSSELNVNALELDDSALYLCASSLLSGGRNEQFFGPGTRLTVL.

The chain employs TRBV6-4 and TRBJ1-1; TRBD1 matches 7 bases. CDR1 and CDR2 (germline): MRHNA, SNTAGT. The length of the CDR3 is 16 residues. Trimming took 5 bases from V and 4 from J; bases not matched to a gene: 13. CDR3 DNA sequence: TGTGCCAGCAGTTCCGGGACAGTCGGTCCGGGCACTGAAGCTTTCTTT. It encodes CASSSGTVGPGTEAFF.

The genes are TRBV19 and TRBJ2-3, with D hard to call. The germline V and J ends were trimmed by 6 bases and 1 base, with 8 bases remaining between them. The germline CDR1 and CDR2 sequences are LNHDA and SQIVND (reference sequence). This CDR3 spans 13 amino acids. Written as DNA, the CDR3 is TGTGCCAGTAGACCCCTGGGCACAGATACGCAGTATTTT. Protein sequence: CASRPLGTDTQYF.

This clonotype has just a few counts. The V call is TRBV5-1, the J call TRBJ2-1; the D is unclear. The V and J ends lost 4 bases and 4 bases respectively, with 9 bases between them. The CDR3 covers 13 residues. The germline CDR1 and CDR2 sequences are SGHRS and YFSETQ. The CDR3 DNA reads as TGCGCCAGCAGCAGAGACGGATACAATGAGCAGTTCTTC. Encoded protein: CASSRDGYNEQFF.

The chain employs TRBV18 and TRBJ1-1, with a tentative D call TRBD1 (5 bases). Per the germline V gene, CDR1 is KGHSH and CDR2 is LQKENI. Trimming pared 5 bases from V and 3 bases from J, leaving 13 bases between. The length of the CDR3 is 14 residues. In nucleotides, the CDR3 is TGTGCCAGCTCAAATCGGGGGGACTACACTGAAGCTTTCTTT. Its translation: CASSNRGDYTEAFF.

The V and J genes are TRBV29-1 and TRBJ2-2; no reliable D call. Germline CDR1 and CDR2: SQVTM and ANQGSEA. This CDR3 comprises 12 residues. V gave up 3 bases and J gave up 7 bases, with 9 bases separating them. CDR3 sequence (DNA): TGCAGCGTTGAGATAAGTCACGGGGAGCTGTTTTTT. It encodes CSVEISHGELFF.

The genes are TRBV7-9 and TRBJ1-1, with 11 bases aligning to TRBD1. The CDR3 has 15 amino acids. Trimming at V came to 0 bases and at J to 7 bases, leaving 4 bases not matched to a gene. The germline gives CDR1 SEHNR, CDR2 FQNEAQ (reference sequence). CDR3 bases: TGTGCCAGCAGCTTAGCGGGGACAGGGGGAGTTGAAGCTTTCTTT. It is translated as CASSLAGTGGVEAFF.

The V gene is TRBV4-2, the J gene TRBJ1-1; D remains unclear. Trimming took off 0 bases at V and 8 bases at J, with 7 bases between the two ends. This CDR3 has 12 amino acids. CDR1 and CDR2 (germline): LGHNA, YNFKEQ. The CDR3 reads CASSQDLREAFF. Here the CDR3 DNA reads TGTGCCAGCAGCCAAGATCTCAGGGAAGCTTTCTTT.

V and J are TRBV27 and TRBJ1-1, with D hard to call. Trimming left V 6 bases short and J 2 bases short, with 13 bases between. The CDR3 length is 14 residues. CDR1 and CDR2 from the germline V gene are MNHEY and SMNVEV (reference sequence). CDR3 sequence reads: CASSLPGPNTEAFF. The CDR3, as DNA: TGTGCCAGCAGCCTTCCGGGTCCTAACACTGAAGCTTTCTTT.

J is TRBJ2-1 and V is TRBV25-1; tentative D call: TRBD2 (5 bases). The CDR3 runs to 16 residues. Looked up from germline, CDR1 is MGHDK and CDR2 is SYGVNS. The V end was cut by 3 bases, the J end by 2 bases, with 14 bases between. CDR3 amino acids: CASSEARTPTYNEQFF. Written as DNA, the CDR3 is TGTGCCAGCAGTGAGGCCAGGACTCCCACCTACAATGAGCAGTTCTTC.

The chain has TRBV14 and TRBJ1-5; TRBD1 matches at 8 bases. Germline V lookup: CDR1 SGHDN, CDR2 FVKESK. V lost 1 base and J lost 4; bases outside the gene matches: 3. This CDR3 region has 15 residues. This chain's CDR3 is CASSQGTGTNQPQHF. The DNA for the CDR3 is TGTGCCAGCAGCCAAGGGACAGGGACAAATCAGCCCCAGCATTTT.

The chain has TRBV29-1 and TRBJ2-1; either TRBD1 or TRBD2 may fit D (5 bases each). Looked up from germline, CDR1 is SQVTM and CDR2 is ANQGSEA. CDR3 length: 13 residues. Trimming removed 3 bases from V and 8 bases from J, with 14 bases in between. Here the CDR3 DNA reads TGCAGCGTTGAGAACGGCCGAGGGGATGAGCAGTTCTTC. Protein sequence: CSVENGRGDEQFF.

V is TRBV30 and J is TRBJ1-6; D gene ambiguous. The V gene's germline CDR1 is GTSNPN and CDR2 SVGIG (reference sequence). Trimming shortened V by 4 bases and J by 7 bases, and 20 bases separated the two germline ends. The CDR3 has 16 residues. The CDR3 here is CAWTPSLRASNSPLHF. Here the CDR3 DNA reads TGTGCCTGGACTCCTTCGTTAAGGGCGAGCAATTCACCCCTCCACTTT.

The chain employs TRBV7-9 and TRBJ2-6; D uncertain. Trimming left V 5 bases short and J 12 bases short, with 17 bases between. This CDR3 is 14 amino acids long. Germline CDR1 is SEHNR and CDR2 is FQNEAQ (reference sequence). The CDR3 spells CASSPHQTGRVLTF. CDR3 DNA sequence: TGTGCCAGCAGCCCCCATCAGACGGGCCGCGTCCTGACTTTC.

The chain uses TRBV5-1 and TRBJ2-3, with D tentatively TRBD2 (6 bases). Germline loops: CDR1 SGHRS, CDR2 YFSETQ. Trimming removed 2 bases at V and 4 bases at J, with 14 bases between. The CDR3 has 15 residues. CDR3 region: CASSLEASGADTQYF. The CDR3 DNA follows: TGCGCCAGCAGCTTAGAGGCCTCGGGGGCAGATACGCAGTATTTT.

The chain uses TRBV9 and TRBJ2-5, with 9 positions matching TRBD2. Germline V lookup: CDR1 SGDLS, CDR2 YYNGEE. This CDR3 is 16 amino acids long. V shed 0 bases and J 5 bases; nucleotides not matched to a gene: 8. CDR3 loop: CASSVEGLATGETQYF. In nucleotides, the CDR3 is TGTGCCAGCAGCGTAGAGGGACTAGCTACGGGGGAGACCCAGTACTTC.

V and J are TRBV13 and TRBJ1-1; the match to TRBD1 covers 9 bases. Germline V lookup: CDR1 PRHDT, CDR2 FYEKMQ (reference sequence). The CDR3 contains 16 residues. V was clipped by 5 bases and J by 5 bases; unmatched bases: 12. CDR3: CASSRNPGQGRTEAFF. CDR3 sequence (DNA): TGTGCCAGCAGCAGGAACCCGGGACAGGGAAGGACTGAAGCTTTCTTT.